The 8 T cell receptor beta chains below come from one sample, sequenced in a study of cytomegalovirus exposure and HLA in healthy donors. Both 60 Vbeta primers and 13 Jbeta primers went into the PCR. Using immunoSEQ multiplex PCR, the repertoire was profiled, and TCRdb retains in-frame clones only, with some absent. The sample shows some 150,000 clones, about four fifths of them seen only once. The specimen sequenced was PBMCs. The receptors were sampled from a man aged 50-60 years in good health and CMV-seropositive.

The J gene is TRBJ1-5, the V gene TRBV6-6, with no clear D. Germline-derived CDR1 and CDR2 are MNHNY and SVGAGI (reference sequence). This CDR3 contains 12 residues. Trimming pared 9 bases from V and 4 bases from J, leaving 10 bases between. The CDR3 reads CASWTGNQPQHF. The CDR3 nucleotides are TGTGCCAGTTGGACGGGGAATCAGCCCCAGCATTTT.

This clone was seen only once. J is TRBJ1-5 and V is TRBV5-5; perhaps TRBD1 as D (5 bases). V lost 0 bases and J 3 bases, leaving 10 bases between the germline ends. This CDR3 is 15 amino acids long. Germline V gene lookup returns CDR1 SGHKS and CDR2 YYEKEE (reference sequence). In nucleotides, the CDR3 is TGTGCCAGCAGCTTGGGGCAGGGCCACAATCAGCCCCAGCATTTT. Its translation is CASSLGQGHNQPQHF.

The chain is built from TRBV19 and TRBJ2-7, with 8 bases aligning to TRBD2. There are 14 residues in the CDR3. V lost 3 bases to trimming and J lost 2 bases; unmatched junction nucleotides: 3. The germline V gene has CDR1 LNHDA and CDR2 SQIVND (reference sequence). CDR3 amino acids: CASSITGGAYEQYF. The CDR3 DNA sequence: TGTGCCAGTAGTATCACGGGAGGGGCCTACGAGCAGTACTTC.

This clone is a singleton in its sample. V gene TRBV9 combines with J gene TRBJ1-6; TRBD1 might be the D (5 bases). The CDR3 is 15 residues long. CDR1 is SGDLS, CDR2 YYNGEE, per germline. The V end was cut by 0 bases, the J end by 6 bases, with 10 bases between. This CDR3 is CASSVEIGANSPLHF. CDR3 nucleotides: TGTGCCAGCAGCGTAGAGATAGGGGCTAATTCACCCCTCCACTTT.

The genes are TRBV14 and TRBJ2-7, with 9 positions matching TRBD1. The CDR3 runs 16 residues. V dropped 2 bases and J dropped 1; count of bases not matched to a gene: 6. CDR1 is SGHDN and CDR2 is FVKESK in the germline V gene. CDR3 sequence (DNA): TGTGCCAGCAGCCAATTTAGGACAGGGGATTCCTACGAGCAGTACTTC. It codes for CASSQFRTGDSYEQYF.

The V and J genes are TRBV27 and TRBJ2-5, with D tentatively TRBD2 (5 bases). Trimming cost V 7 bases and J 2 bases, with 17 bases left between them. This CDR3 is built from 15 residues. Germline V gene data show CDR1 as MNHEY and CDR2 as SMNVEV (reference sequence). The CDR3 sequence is CASTSASGNQETQYF. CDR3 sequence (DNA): TGTGCCAGCACCAGCGCCAGCGGAAATCAAGAGACCCAGTACTTC.

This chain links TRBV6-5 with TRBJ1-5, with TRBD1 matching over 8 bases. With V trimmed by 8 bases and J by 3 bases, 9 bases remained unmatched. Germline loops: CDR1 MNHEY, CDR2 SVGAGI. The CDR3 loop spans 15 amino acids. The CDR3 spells CASGWTGSNNQPQHF. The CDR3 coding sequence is TGTGCCAGCGGGTGGACAGGGTCTAACAATCAGCCCCAGCATTTT.

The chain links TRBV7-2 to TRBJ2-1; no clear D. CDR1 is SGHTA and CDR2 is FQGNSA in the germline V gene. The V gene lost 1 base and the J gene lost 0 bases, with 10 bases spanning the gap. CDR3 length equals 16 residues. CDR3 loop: CASSLVTPSSYNEQFF. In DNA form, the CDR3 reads TGTGCCAGCAGCTTAGTGACCCCTAGCTCCTACAATGAGCAGTTCTTC.